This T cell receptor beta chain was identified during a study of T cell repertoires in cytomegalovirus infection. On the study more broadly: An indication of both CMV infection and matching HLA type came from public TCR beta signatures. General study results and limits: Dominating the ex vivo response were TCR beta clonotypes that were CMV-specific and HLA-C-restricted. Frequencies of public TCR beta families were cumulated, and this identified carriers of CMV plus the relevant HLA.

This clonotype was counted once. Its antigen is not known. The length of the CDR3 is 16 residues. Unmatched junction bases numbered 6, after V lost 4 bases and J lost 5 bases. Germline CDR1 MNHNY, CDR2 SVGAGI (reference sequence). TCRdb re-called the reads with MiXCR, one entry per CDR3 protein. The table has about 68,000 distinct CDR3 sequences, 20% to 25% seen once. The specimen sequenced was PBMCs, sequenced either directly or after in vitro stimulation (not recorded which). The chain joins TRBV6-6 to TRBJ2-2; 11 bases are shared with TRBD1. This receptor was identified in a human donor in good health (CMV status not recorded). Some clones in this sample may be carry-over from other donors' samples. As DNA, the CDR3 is TGTGCCAGCAGTTCGATCGGACAGGGGGCAACCGGGGAGCTGTTTTTT. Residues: CASSSIGQGATGELFF.